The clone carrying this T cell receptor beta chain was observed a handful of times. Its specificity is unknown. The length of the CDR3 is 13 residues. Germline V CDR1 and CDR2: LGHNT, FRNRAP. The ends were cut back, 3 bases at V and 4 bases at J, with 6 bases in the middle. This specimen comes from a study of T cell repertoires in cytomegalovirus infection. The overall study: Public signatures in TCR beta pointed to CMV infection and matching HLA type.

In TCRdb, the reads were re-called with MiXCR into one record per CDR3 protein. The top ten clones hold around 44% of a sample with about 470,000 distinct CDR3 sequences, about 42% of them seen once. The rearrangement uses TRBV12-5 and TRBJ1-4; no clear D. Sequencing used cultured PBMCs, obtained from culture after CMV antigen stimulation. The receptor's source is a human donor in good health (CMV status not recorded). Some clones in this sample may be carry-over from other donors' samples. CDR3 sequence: CASGFRHNEKLFF. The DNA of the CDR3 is TGTGCTAGTGGTTTCCGGCATAATGAAAAACTGTTTTTT.